This T cell receptor beta chain was identified during a study of T cell responses to AZD1222 COVID-19 vaccine (dated by TCRdb to the early 2020s). Regarding the complete study: AZD1222 recipients given second doses at about 4 weeks or at about 12 weeks were pooled, since spike-specific TCR depth and breadth were not found to differ between the two schedules. Trial participants were enrolled into age subgroups of 18-55, 56-69 and 70-plus years, which contained about 150, 27 and 61 TCR-sequenced participants, respectively. A total of approximately 250 trial participants underwent TCR sequencing, of whom 200 to 220 had received two doses of AZD1222 and roughly 26 had received two doses of the MenACWY control vaccine.

The CDR3 regions of human TCRbeta chains were analyzed by immunosequencing. Per the source publication's procedure: Repertoire TCRs were matched against a reference library of SARS-CoV-2-specific TCRs generated with the MIRA antigen-specificity platform. Breadth meant the fraction of unique TCRs that were SARS-CoV-2-associated, whereas depth meant the fraction of total T cells that were SARS-CoV-2-associated. Using the MIRA data, each spike-specific TCR was mapped to the spike region that the TCR reacts to and placed in a CD4 or CD8 class. Log10-transformed breadth and depth values were compared by one-way ANOVA with Sidak's multiple comparisons tests. This immuneACCESS table, as held by TCRdb, lists in-frame sequences with V and J called but not all clones. Of the missing ones, under half trace to an unresolved V gene in checked studies; the others have no known cause. V and J calls and clone size come straight from that table; D and trimming were deduced from the DNA. In all, the sample holds approximately 100,000 clones, and roughly 89% of those were seen once. The ten largest clones add up to 3.7% of the sample.

The time point label for this specimen denotes: baseline before first vaccination. Samples from vaccinated people were obtained from the UK trials COV001 and COV002, which included a single-blind randomized controlled phase 2/3 trial of AZD1222 (ChAdOx1 nCoV-19) in healthy adults. Trial participant PBMC samples were collected at day 0 and day 28 after the second dose for TCRbeta chain sequencing. Paper-wide results and their limitations: After two AZD1222 doses, both the breadth and the depth of spike-specific TCRs were significantly higher than at day 0 and than in MenACWY recipients. The 56-69-year group was small, and its depth increase did not reach significance, likely because of low power. Reportedly, almost half of the unique spike-specific TCRs recognized epitopes lying outside the regions that are mutated in the B.1.351 and B.1.1.7 variants. Conclusions about previously exposed vaccinees are limited because only 6 or 7 AZD1222 recipients were SARS-CoV-2 seropositive at baseline. No day 14 peak-response samples were available, so repertoires were characterized only after the peak T cell response. CD4 TCRs associated with the vaccine covered the entire spike protein, and the dominant responses were in regions 160-218 and 743-854. Most participants were white British and females outnumbered males, and the authors suggested that clonal diversity may have been underestimated.

This clone turned up a few times. Its specific antigen is unknown. One junction end disagrees with the germline gene, perhaps due to a read error. The CDR3 starts with the cysteine, ends with the phenylalanine, and has 12 residues. Only the CDR3 part of the read is kept: 36 bases, read in frame from the first base. The chain is assembled from TRBV12-3 or TRBV12-4 and TRBJ2-7, with the D gene too uncertain to name. This TCR was recovered from an adult in good health. The specimen was peripheral blood, collected on day 0 of AZD1222 vaccination. CDR3 loop: CASSFGVYGQYF. The DNA sequence follows: TGTGCCAGCAGTTTTGGGGTATACGGGCAGTACTTC.